Following are 24 T cell receptor beta chains from one sample sequenced in a study of identifying expanded T cells in peripheral blood. Only in-frame clones appear in the TCRdb table, and some are missing; sequencing was by immunoSEQ multiplex PCR. Here the sample spans over 65,000 clones, over 85% being singletons. Source material: blood. These TCRs come from a person aged 18-69 years in good health.

The chain uses TRBV9 and TRBJ2-1; a possible D gene is TRBD1 (6 bases). The V gene lost 6 bases and the J gene lost 0 bases, with 13 bases spanning the gap. Per the germline V gene, CDR1 is SGDLS and CDR2 is YYNGEE. The CDR3 contains 15 residues. The CDR3 nucleotides are TGTGCCAGCACTAGACAGGTTCGCTCCTACAATGAGCAGTTCTTC. It yields the protein CASTRQVRSYNEQFF.

This rearrangement joins TRBV10-3 to TRBJ1-5, with TRBD1 identical over 10 bases. Trimming at V came to 0 bases and at J to 3 bases, leaving 5 bases not matched to a gene. CDR3 length: 17 amino acids. Per the germline V gene, CDR1 is ENHRY and CDR2 is SYGVKD. As DNA, the CDR3 is TGTGCCATCAGTGAGTCGGGACAGGGGTTTTCCAATCAGCCCCAGCATTTT. It specifies CAISESGQGFSNQPQHF.

This chain links TRBV4-2 with TRBJ2-5; TRBD2 matches at 11 bases. The CDR3 has 16 residues. J was trimmed by 0 bases and V by 4 bases; bases with no gene match: 4. Germline V gives CDR1 LGHNA, CDR2 YNFKEQ. The CDR3 region is CASSLRLAGYQETQYF. Here the CDR3 DNA reads TGTGCCAGCAGCCTACGACTAGCGGGGTACCAAGAGACCCAGTACTTC.

CDR3 protein: CASSPRTGVDDEQYF. The CDR3 DNA sequence: TGTGCCAGCAGCCCCCGGACAGGGGTAGACGACGAGCAGTACTTC. The V call is TRBV9, the J call TRBJ2-7; 9 nucleotides align to TRBD1. After removal of 4 bases from V and 5 bases from J, the junction contained 10 bases not matched to a gene. The length of the CDR3 is 15 residues. The germline V gene has CDR1 SGDLS and CDR2 YYNGEE. Combining the CDR3 with reference TRBV9 and TRBJ2-7 gives the whole variable domain DSGVTQTPKHLITATGQRVTLRCSPRSGDLSVYWYQQSLDQGLQFLIQYYNGEERAKGNILERFSAQQFPDLHSELNLSSLELGDSALYFCASSPRTGVDDEQYFGPGTRLTVT.

The genes are TRBV30 and TRBJ1-1; the D gene is possibly TRBD1 (5 bases). This CDR3 region has 12 residues. The V and J ends lost 0 bases and 11 bases respectively, with 13 bases between them. Germline values: CDR1 GTSNPN, CDR2 SVGIG (reference sequence). CDR3 in amino acids: CAWSVRSRGAFF. In DNA, the CDR3 is TGTGCCTGGAGTGTACGAAGTCGGGGGGCTTTCTTT.

CDR3 DNA sequence: TGTGCCAGCAGCTTGGGGTCGAGACTAGCGGGTAAGAGCACAGATACGCAGTATTTT. Its protein product is CASSLGSRLAGKSTDTQYF. This chain uses TRBV5-6 with TRBJ2-3; 10 bases line up with TRBD2. Per the germline V gene, CDR1 is SGHDT and CDR2 is YYEEEE. J lost 0 bases, V lost 0 bases, and 10 bases had no gene match. This CDR3 is 19 amino acids long. The full variable domain, rest sourced from reference TRBV5-6 and TRBJ2-3, is DAGVTQSPTHLIKTRGQQVTLRCSPKSGHDTVSWYQQALGQGPQFIFQYYEEEERQRGNFPDRFSGHQFPNYSSELNVNALLLGDSALYLCASSLGSRLAGKSTDTQYFGPGTRLTVL.

The chain joins TRBV6-5 to TRBJ1-1; TRBD1 might be the D (5 bases). CDR1 and CDR2 (germline): MNHEY, SVGAGI. The V gene lost 3 bases and the J gene lost 0 bases, with 11 bases spanning the gap. The CDR3 spans 15 residues. Here the CDR3 reads CASSYRGAMNTEAFF. The CDR3 nucleotides read TGTGCCAGCAGTTATCGAGGGGCCATGAACACTGAAGCTTTCTTT.

This chain uses TRBV21-1 with TRBJ2-1; TRBD1 is the table's D call, not checked against the DNA. TRBV21-1 is termed a pseudogene. The CDR3 length is 18 residues. CDR3 protein: CASSKRTGVVLSYNEQFF. The CDR3 DNA is TGTGCCAGCAGCAAACGAACAGGGGTGGTGCTCTCCTACAATGAGCAGTTCTTC.

The V call is TRBV28, the J call TRBJ1-1; D not certain. Trimming stripped 4 bases from V and 8 bases from J, with 20 bases between. This CDR3 comprises 15 residues. CDR1 and CDR2 (germline): MDHEN, SYDVKM. CDR3 nucleotides: TGTGCCAGCAGTTCCGATTCACTTGGAAACTACGAAGCTTTCTTT. This translates into CASSSDSLGNYEAFF. Full variable domain (rest looked up from reference TRBV28 and TRBJ1-1): DVKVTQSSRYLVKRTGEKVFLECVQDMDHENMFWYRQDPGLGLRLIYFSYDVKMKEKGDIPEGYSVSREKKERFSLILESASTNQTSMYLCASSSDSLGNYEAFFGQGTRLTVV.

The chain combines TRBV5-1 with TRBJ1-2; D gene uncertain. From germline, CDR1 is SGHRS and CDR2 YFSETQ. V lost 3 bases, J lost 0 bases, and 6 bases lay in between. This CDR3 is built from 13 residues. This CDR3 is CASSSSTNYGYTF. The DNA for the CDR3 is TGCGCCAGCAGCTCGTCGACTAACTATGGCTACACCTTC.

The J gene is TRBJ1-2, the V gene TRBV7-9; no clear D gene. Germline V CDR1 and CDR2: SEHNR, FQNEAQ (reference sequence). V was clipped by 1 base and J by 7 bases, with 16 bases between them. This CDR3 region has 15 residues. The DNA of the CDR3 is TGTGCCAGCAGCTTAGTACTCCTCGGAGCGGGTGGCTACACCTTC. The encoded protein is CASSLVLLGAGGYTF.

This clone was seen just once. J is TRBJ2-3 and V is TRBV6-1; weak D call: TRBD2 (7 bases). V was clipped by 4 bases and J by 3 bases, with 23 bases between them. Germline V gene sequence: CDR1 MNHNS, CDR2 SASEGT. The CDR3 sequence is 18 residues long. CDR3 DNA: TGTGCCAGCAGTGGAGGGACTTGGTGGGGGGGCGATACAGATACGCAGTATTTT. Protein: CASSGGTWWGGDTDTQYF.

This CDR3 reads CARSLNKPDERVGYNEQFF. For the CDR3, the DNA is TGTGCCAGAAGCTTGAACAAACCGGATGAGCGGGTTGGCTACAATGAGCAGTTCTTC. This chain links TRBV5-3 with TRBJ2-1; the D gene is possibly TRBD2 (6 bases). Being an ORF, TRBV5-3 has a function that is uncertain. The CDR3 is 19 amino acids. Trimming took off 1 base at V and 3 bases at J, with 23 bases between the two ends.

V usage is TRBV5-5 and J usage is TRBJ1-2, with 8 bases that match TRBD1. CDR1 is SGHKS and CDR2 is YYEKEE in the germline V gene (reference sequence). After removal of 1 base from V and 8 bases from J, the junction contained 7 bases not matched to a gene. The CDR3 length is 14 residues. DNA of the CDR3: TGTGCCAGCAGCTTGTGGCAGGGGGCTGAGGGCTACACCTTC. Residues: CASSLWQGAEGYTF.

This clone was seen a handful of times. V gene TRBV19 combines with J gene TRBJ2-5; 11 bases map to TRBD2. Germline V lookup: CDR1 LNHDA, CDR2 SQIVND (reference sequence). The trim removed 4 bases at V and 0 bases at J, leaving 4 bases unmatched. This CDR3 contains 16 residues. This CDR3 is CASSRGLAVYQETQYF. The CDR3 nucleotides are TGTGCCAGTAGTAGGGGACTAGCGGTGTACCAAGAGACCCAGTACTTC.

The sample holds one count of this clone. The chain has TRBV7-9 and TRBJ2-5, with 8 bases that match TRBD2. This CDR3 is 16 amino acids long. The germline V gene has CDR1 SEHNR and CDR2 FQNEAQ (reference sequence). The trim removed 0 bases at V and 1 base at J, leaving 4 bases unmatched. CDR3 bases: TGTGCCAGCAGCTTAGCAGCGGGGGTCCCCCAAGAGACCCAGTACTTC. Protein product: CASSLAAGVPQETQYF.

The chain uses TRBV7-9 and TRBJ2-1; 8 bases line up with TRBD1. The CDR3 is 12 amino acids. The J segment lost 11 bases and the V segment lost 5 bases, leaving 5 bases of the junction unmatched. The germline V gene has CDR1 SEHNR and CDR2 FQNEAQ (reference sequence). CDR3 region: CASSPGQAKQFF. The CDR3 coding sequence is TGTGCCAGCAGCCCGGGACAGGCAAAGCAGTTCTTC.

The chain uses TRBV7-3 and TRBJ2-1, with 8 bases fitting TRBD2. From germline, CDR1 is SGHTA and CDR2 FQGTGA. V lost 5 bases, J lost 6 bases, and 3 bases stayed unmatched. This CDR3 region has 13 residues. The CDR3 DNA is TGTGCCAGCAGCAAGAGCGGGGGCAATGAGCAGTTCTTC. Its translation is CASSKSGGNEQFF.

The chain couples TRBV15 to TRBJ2-7, with a weak D call TRBD1 (5 bases). Germline V CDR1 and CDR2: LNHNV, YYDKDF (reference sequence). The CDR3 runs to 13 residues. V gave up 5 bases and J gave up 3 bases, with 11 bases separating them. The CDR3 is CATSGAPGYEQYF. CDR3 in DNA: TGTGCCACCAGCGGGGCCCCAGGCTACGAGCAGTACTTC.

This clone was detected only once. This sequence joins TRBV11-3 and TRBJ1-2; D is perhaps TRBD1 (6 bases). Germline V lookup: CDR1 SGHNT, CDR2 YENEEA. V lost 4 bases, J lost 6 bases, and 9 bases lay in between. This CDR3 has 12 amino acids. For the CDR3, the DNA is TGTGCCAGCAGCTCACAGGGTGATGGCTACACCTTC. Encoded protein: CASSSQGDGYTF.

The V and J genes are TRBV7-9 and TRBJ1-6; 9 bases line up with TRBD1. V shed 0 bases, J shed 6 bases, and the junction held 3 bases outside the gene matches. The CDR3 loop spans 16 amino acids. Germline V gives CDR1 SEHNR, CDR2 FQNEAQ (reference sequence). The CDR3 nucleotides read TGTGCCAGCAGCTTAGCGGGACAGGGTCGTAATTCACCCCTCCACTTT. Translating it yields CASSLAGQGRNSPLHF.

The rearrangement joins TRBV28 to TRBJ1-1, with 8 bases lining up with TRBD1. Looked up from germline, CDR1 is MDHEN and CDR2 is SYDVKM. The J segment lost 5 bases and the V segment lost 0 bases, leaving 11 bases of the junction unmatched. This CDR3 comprises 17 residues. CDR3 DNA: TGTGCCAGCAGTTTATGGGGGGCGGACAGGGTAGGGACTGAAGCTTTCTTT. It is translated as CASSLWGADRVGTEAFF.

The V gene is TRBV12-1, the J gene TRBJ2-1. TRBV12-1 is noted as a pseudogene. This CDR3 is 14 amino acids long. The CDR3 here is CASSVLDGANEQFF. The CDR3 coding sequence is TGTGCCAGCAGCGTTTTGGACGGGGCCAATGAGCAGTTCTTC.

This clone was observed once. The chain uses TRBV14 and TRBJ1-5; D is uncertain. V lost 1 base and J 4 bases, leaving 8 bases between the germline ends. This CDR3 contains 14 residues. The germline CDR1 and CDR2 sequences are SGHDN and FVKESK. DNA of the CDR3: TGTGCCAGCAGCCAAGCCATGATGAATCAGCCCCAGCATTTT. It specifies CASSQAMMNQPQHF.